These 16 T cell receptor beta chains were sequenced from one sample in a study of blood T cell repertoires in COVID-19. Sequencing used immunoSEQ multiplex PCR; TCRdb keeps in-frame clones, though not all of them. The table shows roughly 50,000 clones, with more than 80% occurring only once. The sample taken for sequencing was peripheral blood. The receptor set was obtained from a man in his 60s with acute or convalescent COVID-19.

This chain joins TRBV24-1 and TRBJ2-7; 9 bases line up with TRBD2. CDR3 length equals 14 residues. V lost 9 bases and J lost 7; bases outside the gene matches: 12. Germline CDR1 is KGHDR and CDR2 is SFDVKD. This chain's CDR3 is CATATSGSVGEQYF. Written as DNA, the CDR3 is TGTGCCACCGCGACTAGCGGTAGCGTTGGGGAGCAGTACTTC.

The chain joins TRBV7-9 to TRBJ2-2, with unresolved D. The CDR3 length is 11 residues. Germline V gene data show CDR1 as SEHNR and CDR2 as FQNEAQ (reference sequence). The V end lost 5 bases, the J end lost 8 bases, and 6 bases lay between the germline ends. The CDR3 here is CASSPRGELFF. The CDR3 bases are TGTGCCAGCAGCCCCCGGGGGGAGCTGTTTTTT.

The V and J genes are TRBV19 and TRBJ2-1, with 10 bases lining up with TRBD2. V shed 6 bases, J shed 3 bases, and the junction held 2 bases outside the gene matches. The CDR3 extends over 14 amino acids. Per the germline V gene, CDR1 is LNHDA and CDR2 is SQIVND (reference sequence). The CDR3 region is CASRGTSVYNEQFF. CDR3 coding DNA: TGTGCCAGTAGGGGGACTAGCGTCTACAATGAGCAGTTCTTC.

By sample fraction, this clone is medium-sized. This chain links TRBV11-1 with TRBJ2-3, with 9 bases fitting TRBD2. The CDR3 spans 15 residues. With V trimmed by 2 bases and J by 4 bases, 4 bases remained unmatched. The germline V gene encodes CDR1 SGHAT and CDR2 FQDESV (reference sequence). The CDR3 spells CASSLRREGSDTQYF. CDR3 nucleotide sequence: TGTGCCAGCAGCTTAAGGCGGGAGGGCTCAGATACGCAGTATTTT.

J is TRBJ2-7 and V is TRBV10-3; D is undetermined. The V and J ends lost 3 bases and 1 base respectively, with 10 bases between them. The CDR3 totals 14 residues. Germline-derived CDR1 and CDR2 are ENHRY and SYGVKD. CDR3 in amino acids: CAISEARTSYEQYF. Written as DNA, the CDR3 is TGTGCCATCAGTGAAGCCCGCACTTCCTACGAGCAGTACTTC.

The chain joins TRBV14 to TRBJ1-1; D is ambiguous. The germline V gene has CDR1 SGHDN and CDR2 FVKESK. V lost 4 bases to trimming and J lost 2 bases, with 8 bases between them. CDR3 length equals 13 residues. This CDR3 reads CASSLQVNTEAFF. DNA for the CDR3: TGTGCCAGCAGCCTCCAGGTAAACACTGAAGCTTTCTTT.

This rearrangement joins TRBV5-1 to TRBJ2-1; 8 nucleotides agree with TRBD2. The CDR3 loop spans 14 amino acids. The trim removed 7 bases at V and 4 bases at J, leaving 7 bases unmatched. Looked up from germline, CDR1 is SGHRS and CDR2 is YFSETQ. The CDR3 loop is CASGVAGRYNEQFF. The DNA for the CDR3 is TGCGCCAGCGGGGTAGCGGGACGGTACAATGAGCAGTTCTTC.

The rearrangement links TRBV3-1 (or the pseudogene TRBV3-2) to TRBJ2-3; 7 nucleotides align to TRBD2. Germline-derived CDR1 and CDR2 are LGHDT and YNNKEL (reference sequence). V dropped 4 bases and J dropped 0; count of bases not matched to a gene: 1. This CDR3 spans 14 amino acids. The CDR3 DNA sequence: TGTGCCAGCAGCCCTAGCGGCAGCACAGATACGCAGTATTTT. As protein: CASSPSGSTDTQYF.

The CDR3: CASKAGSSTDTQYF. As DNA, the CDR3 is TGTGCCAGCAAAGCGGGATCTAGCACAGATACGCAGTATTTT. The chain is built from TRBV2 and TRBJ2-3, with 7 positions matching TRBD2. CDR3 length: 14 residues. Germline V CDR1 and CDR2: SNHLY, FYNNEI. After removal of 7 bases from V and 0 bases from J, the junction contained 4 bases not matched to a gene.

The chain recombines TRBV9 with TRBJ2-3; D may be TRBD1 (6 bases). CDR1 is SGDLS, CDR2 YYNGEE, per germline. The CDR3 has 15 residues. With 0 bases removed from V and 5 bases from J, the gap between germline ends came to 13 bases. This CDR3 is CASSVGGQARDTQYF. For the CDR3, the DNA is TGTGCCAGCAGCGTAGGGGGGCAGGCCCGAGATACGCAGTATTTT.

The rearrangement uses TRBV5-1 and TRBJ1-2, with D possibly matching TRBD1 (5 bases). The V gene lost 6 bases and the J gene lost 5 bases, with 20 bases spanning the gap. The CDR3 extends over 15 amino acids. Germline lookup yields CDR1 SGHRS and CDR2 YFSETQ. CDR3 residues: CASNSGGSRLYGYTF. CDR3 DNA: TGCGCCAGCAACTCCGGGGGGTCGCGATTGTATGGCTACACCTTC.

The chain employs TRBV28 and TRBJ1-4, with D possibly TRBD1 on 6 matching bases. The germline V gene has CDR1 MDHEN and CDR2 SYDVKM. V lost 6 bases and J lost 5, with 16 bases in between. The CDR3 length is 15 residues. The CDR3 is CASRGSGTSNEKLFF. For the CDR3, the DNA is TGTGCCAGCAGGGGCTCCGGGACATCAAATGAAAAACTGTTTTTT.

This rearrangement joins TRBV18 to TRBJ2-3; TRBD2 is a possible D gene (6 bases). Germline CDR1 and CDR2: KGHSH and LQKENI. Trimming stripped 4 bases from V and 0 bases from J, with 26 bases between. The CDR3 loop spans 20 amino acids. The CDR3 nucleotides read TGTGCCAGCTCACGCAGGGACTTCAGGAGGATAGACTCTAGCACAGATACGCAGTATTTT. It codes for CASSRRDFRRIDSSTDTQYF.

In this sample, this clone turned up once. The chain uses TRBV7-3 and TRBJ2-3; 9 nucleotides match TRBD1. The germline gives CDR1 SGHTA, CDR2 FQGTGA. The CDR3 runs 16 residues. V lost 0 bases, J lost 4 bases, and 5 bases stayed unmatched. CDR3 sequence reads: CASSLTPGQGPDTQYF. Here the CDR3 DNA reads TGTGCCAGCAGCTTAACACCGGGACAGGGACCAGATACGCAGTATTTT.

The gene calls are TRBV5-1 and TRBJ1-3; D is possibly TRBD1 (6 bases). CDR3 length equals 17 residues. The V end lost 1 base, the J end lost 0 bases, and 14 bases lay between the germline ends. From germline, CDR1 is SGHRS and CDR2 YFSETQ. Here the CDR3 DNA reads TGCGCCAGCAGCTTGCGGGCGGACAGTAACTCTGGAAACACCATATATTTT. This encodes CASSLRADSNSGNTIYF.

The chain couples TRBV7-2 to TRBJ1-1; 7 bases map to TRBD1. V lost 5 bases, J lost 0 bases, and 6 bases stayed unmatched. CDR1 and CDR2 (germline): SGHTA, FQGNSA. The length of the CDR3 is 15 residues. The CDR3 DNA follows: TGTGCCAGCAGCCGGGACAGCTTCATGAACACTGAAGCTTTCTTT. Translating gives CASSRDSFMNTEAFF.